This T cell receptor beta chain was sequenced in a study of long-term antiretroviral therapy in people with HIV (dated by TCRdb to 2022 to 2024). Some background on the complete study: The earliest samples were collected about a decade before the 2015 WHO recommendation for immediate ART, when ART was typically delayed until CD4 counts fell. Whether ART initiation and durable HIV suppression were associated with changes in peripheral blood TRB repertoire composition and diversity was tested in a retrospective serial study. Test extractions of a monoclonal T-cell line alongside a few dozen polyclonal samples showed no cross-contamination during QIAcube processing. A total of 150 to 200 cryopreserved PBMC samples came from around 30 adults with confirmed HIV infection and were collected serially over a mean of roughly 6 years (range 1-12). Of the 30 or so participants with HIV, some 12 were female.

To be included, a participant needed at least one PBMC sample from before ART initiation plus at least two post-ART samples. Treatment was received in the United States of America by all participants with HIV. Cryopreserved samples of about 1-11 million PBMC were thawed and washed before DNA extraction. At the time of the earliest PBMC sample, participants with HIV were aged between about 20 and 55 years. Per participant, PBMC samples came from 1-4 timepoints prior to ART initiation and 2-8 timepoints following ART initiation, for a median of 7 samples. For every participant, serial HIV viral load, CD4+ T-cell count, ART history and demographic data were obtained. A Qiagen kit on a QIAcube was used to extract genomic DNA from unsorted PBMC, with samples processed in batches of 12. Results the study describes overall, beyond this receptor: Inferences about post-ART repertoire changes were limited because no data were available on ART adherence, viral resistance or therapy changes. Owing to limited PBMC availability, only the TCR beta chain was sequenced, without alpha chain pairing. The samples span the years 2004 to 2017, and the ART regimens used may be less effective than current regimens. Because cell numbers in pre-ART samples were limited, unsorted PBMC were profiled instead of sorted CD4+ and CD8+ T cells. Starting ART was linked to a significant rise in TRB diversity, yet even after long-term ART the diversity remained significantly lower than in transplant donor controls. The repertoire was dominated across all time points by expanded TRB clones identified before ART initiation, although this dominance was seen to fluctuate and to decrease in many PLHIV after ART. Compared with controls, HIV repertoires had narrower CDR3 length ranges, and the network structure pointed to an antigen-experienced repertoire that shifted only slightly toward naive after ART.

V is cut by 4 bases and J by 7 bases, and the space between the germline ends is 15 bases. The germline V gene encodes CDR1 SGDLS and CDR2 YYNGEE. From cysteine to phenylalanine, the CDR3 is 14 amino acids long. Of all the DNA, just the CDR3 is kept, 42 bases in frame from base 1. Concerning this clone itself: The specificity of this receptor is unknown. Base qualities are missing; no much larger clone stands one base away.

Sequencing of the TRB variable region was done with the immunoSEQ hsTCRB v3.0 assay at survey level resolution. A depth of roughly 35,000-55,000 T-cell genomes per sample was targeted for TRB sequencing. TRB libraries were pooled and sequenced on an Illumina MiSeq using a v3 150-cycle kit. Turning to the authors' computational methods: Repertoire analysis ran in R within a reproducible Nextflow workflow covering QC, data transformation and analysis. LymphoSeq2, an R package for exploring AIRR-Seq data, was used to implement the custom analyses. A few samples that produced fewer than 5000 total TRB sequences were removed, so 150 to 200 HIV repertoires were analyzed. Among the roughly 200 retained HIV repertoires, about 57 were collected before ART initiation and approximately 130 were collected after ART initiation. Each repertoire was downsampled to 5000 TRB nucleotide sequences, and summary statistics were averaged across 100 downsampling iterations. TRB sequences were retained for analysis only if CDR3 regions of at least seven amino acids were present. Two measures captured diversity: a Shannon entropy-derived clonality score and the Gini coefficient. In the repertoire networks, any two of the top 5000 CDR3 amino acid sequences were connected whenever the two sequences differed by an edit distance of one. Antigen specificity groups and MHC restriction were predicted for TRB CDR3 amino acid sequences with GLIPH2. CDR3 amino acid sequences were matched against VDJdb and McPAS-TCR to flag known CMV, EBV, HIV or tissue antigen associations. Pre-ART, post-ART and control groups were compared with Wilcoxon signed-rank tests and Holm-Bonferroni correction. Here the immuneACCESS table is served through TCRdb, limited to in-frame sequences with V and J called. Missing clones are a known gap in these copies; in checked studies unresolved V genes cover under half, and the rest lacks a known reason. The V and J calls and the clone size are those of that table, but D and trimming were determined from the DNA. The sample data list 25,000 to 30,000 clones, and less than 90% of these were observed just once. Together, the top ten hold 6.2% of the sample.

Rearrangement joined TRBV9 to TRBJ1-5, with no reliable assignment of the D segment. This sample comprised unsorted PBMCs, obtained 0.4 years after starting antiretroviral therapy. The TCR originated in a man aged 18 to 29 with HIV. The sequence in DNA is TGTGCCAGCAGCCCCGACGGGTCGGGGCAGCCCCAGCATTTT. It translates as CASSPDGSGQPQHF.